This note documents a single T cell receptor beta chain sequence. This sample is part of a study of blood T cells in healthy people across ages. A J-beta primer mix and a sample-barcoded 5' primer were used in a second PCR of roughly 6 to 11 cycles. Each cDNA molecule received a tag from a template-switch adaptor that had 12 random nucleotides. TCRdb called the 5' RACE reads again in MiXCR, with one record for every CDR3 protein. In the table there are some 790,000 distinct CDR3 sequences, more than 25% of which are singletons. Germline loops: CDR1 GTSNPN, CDR2 SVGIG (reference sequence). This CDR3 has 13 amino acids. Trimming stripped 2 bases from V and 2 bases from J, with 10 bases between. Each sample yielded at least 6 micrograms of PBMC total RNA.

The rearrangement uses TRBV30 and TRBJ2-7, with D perhaps TRBD1 (6 bases). Sequencing used blood. The clonotype was recovered from a woman over 75 in good health. The CDR3 region is CAWSRAGAYEQYF. The CDR3 DNA reads as TGTGCCTGGAGTAGGGCAGGGGCCTACGAGCAGTACTTC.